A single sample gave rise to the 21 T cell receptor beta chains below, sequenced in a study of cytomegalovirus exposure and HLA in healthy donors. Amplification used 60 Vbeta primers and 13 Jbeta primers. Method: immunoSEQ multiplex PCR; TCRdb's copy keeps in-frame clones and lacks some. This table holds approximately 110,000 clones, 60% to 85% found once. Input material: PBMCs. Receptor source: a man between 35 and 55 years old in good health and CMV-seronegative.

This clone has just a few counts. The CDR3 bases are TGTGCCAGCAGCAACAGGGTTAAGGGGACTGAAGCTTTCTTT. Protein product: CASSNRVKGTEAFF. This chain uses TRBV2 with TRBJ1-1; TRBD1 might be the D (6 bases). Germline V gene sequence: CDR1 SNHLY, CDR2 FYNNEI. There are 14 residues in the CDR3. The germline V and J ends were trimmed by 6 bases and 5 bases, with 16 bases remaining between them. Together with reference TRBV2 and TRBJ1-1, the CDR3 gives the full variable domain: EPEVTQTPSHQVTQMGQEVILRCVPISNHLYFYWYRQILGQKVEFLVSFYNNEISEKSEIFDDQFSVERPDGSNFTLKIRSTKLEDSAMYFCASSNRVKGTEAFFGQGTRLTVV.

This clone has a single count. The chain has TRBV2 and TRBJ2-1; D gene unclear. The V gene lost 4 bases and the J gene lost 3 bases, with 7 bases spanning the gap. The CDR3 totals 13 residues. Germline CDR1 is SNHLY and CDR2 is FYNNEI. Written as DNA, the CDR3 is TGTGCCAGCAGTGCGGTCGGCTACAATGAGCAGTTCTTC. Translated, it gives CASSAVGYNEQFF.

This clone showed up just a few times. The DNA of the CDR3 is TGTGCCCGGGACAGGGGGATGAACACTGAAGCTTTCTTT. It encodes CARDRGMNTEAFF. This chain connects TRBV30 to TRBJ1-1, with 11 bases that match TRBD1. J gave up 0 bases and V 8 bases, and 2 bases lay outside the gene matches. Germline CDR1 and CDR2: GTSNPN and SVGIG (reference sequence). This CDR3 is built from 13 residues.

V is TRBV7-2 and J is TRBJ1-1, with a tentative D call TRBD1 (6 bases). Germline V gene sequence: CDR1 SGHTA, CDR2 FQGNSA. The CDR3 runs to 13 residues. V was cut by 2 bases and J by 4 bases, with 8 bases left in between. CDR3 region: CASSLKGGTEAFF. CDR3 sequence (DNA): TGTGCCAGCAGCTTAAAAGGGGGCACTGAAGCTTTCTTT.

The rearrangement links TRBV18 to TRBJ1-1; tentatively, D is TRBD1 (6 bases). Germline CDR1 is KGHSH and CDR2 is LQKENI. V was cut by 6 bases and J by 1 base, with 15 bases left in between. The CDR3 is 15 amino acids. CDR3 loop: CASSLPPTGNTEAFF. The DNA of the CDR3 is TGTGCCAGCTCCCTTCCCCCGACAGGGAACACTGAAGCTTTCTTT.

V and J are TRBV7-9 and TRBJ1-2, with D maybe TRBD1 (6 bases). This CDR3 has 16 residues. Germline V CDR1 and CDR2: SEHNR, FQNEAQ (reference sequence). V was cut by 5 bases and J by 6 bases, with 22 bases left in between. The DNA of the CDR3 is TGTGCCAGCAGCCTCATTCAGGGGCAGGGGCTGCATGGCTACACCTTC. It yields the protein CASSLIQGQGLHGYTF.

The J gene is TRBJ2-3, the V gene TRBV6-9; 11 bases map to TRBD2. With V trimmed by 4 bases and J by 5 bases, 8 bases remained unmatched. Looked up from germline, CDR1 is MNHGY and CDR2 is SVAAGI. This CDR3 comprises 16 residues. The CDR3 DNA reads TGTGCCAGCAGTTTTGAACTAGCGGGGGCGGGAGATACGCAGTATTTT. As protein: CASSFELAGAGDTQYF.

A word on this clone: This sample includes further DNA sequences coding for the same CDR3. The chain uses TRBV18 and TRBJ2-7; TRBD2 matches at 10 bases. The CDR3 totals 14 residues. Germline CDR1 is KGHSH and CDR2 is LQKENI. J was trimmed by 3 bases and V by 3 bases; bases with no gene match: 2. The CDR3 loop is CASSPRTSGYEQYF. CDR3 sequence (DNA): TGTGCCAGCTCACCGAGGACTAGCGGCTACGAGCAGTACTTC. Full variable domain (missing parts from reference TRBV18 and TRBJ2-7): NAGVMQNPRHLVRRRGQEARLRCSPMKGHSHVYWYRQLPEEGLKFMVYLQKENIIDESGMPKERFSAEFPKEGPSILRIQQVVRGDSAAYFCASSPRTSGYEQYFGPGTRLTVT.

The DNA of the CDR3 is TGTGCCAGCAGTCATCTTGGGGAGCGAGGGGGCTTCGGGGAGCTGTTTTTT. Its translation is CASSHLGERGGFGELFF. V is TRBV7-9 and J is TRBJ2-2; TRBD1 aligns across 7 bases. The germline V gene encodes CDR1 SEHNR and CDR2 FQNEAQ (reference sequence). The ends lost 6 bases at V and 7 bases at J; junction bases unmatched: 17. The CDR3 loop spans 17 amino acids.

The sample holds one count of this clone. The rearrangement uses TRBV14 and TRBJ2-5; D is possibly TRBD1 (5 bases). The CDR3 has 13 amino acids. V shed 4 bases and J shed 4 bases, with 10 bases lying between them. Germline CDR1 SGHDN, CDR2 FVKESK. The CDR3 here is CASSLSGAETQYF. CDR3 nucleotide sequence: TGTGCCAGCAGCCTTAGTGGGGCAGAGACCCAGTACTTC.

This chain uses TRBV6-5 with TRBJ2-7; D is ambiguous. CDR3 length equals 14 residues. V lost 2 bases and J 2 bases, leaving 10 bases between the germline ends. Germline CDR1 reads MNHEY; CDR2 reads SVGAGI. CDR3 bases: TGTGCCAGCAGTTACATCGAGAGTCCCTACGAGCAGTACTTC. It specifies CASSYIESPYEQYF.

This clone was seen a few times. CDR3 sequence: CASSLRQGAGYGYTF. CDR3 nucleotides: TGTGCCAGCAGCTTGAGACAGGGGGCTGGCTATGGCTACACCTTC. The chain uses TRBV5-4 and TRBJ1-2; 10 bases are a match to TRBD1. The germline V gene encodes CDR1 SGHNT and CDR2 YYREEE (reference sequence). V shed 1 base, J shed 4 bases, and the junction held 4 bases outside the gene matches. This CDR3 comprises 15 residues.

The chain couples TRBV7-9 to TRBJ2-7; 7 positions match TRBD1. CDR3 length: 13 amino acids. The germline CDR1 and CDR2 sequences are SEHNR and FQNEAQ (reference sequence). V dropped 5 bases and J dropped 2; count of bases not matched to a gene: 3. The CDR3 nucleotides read TGTGCCAGCAGCGTGACAGGGACCTACGAGCAGTACTTC. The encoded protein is CASSVTGTYEQYF.

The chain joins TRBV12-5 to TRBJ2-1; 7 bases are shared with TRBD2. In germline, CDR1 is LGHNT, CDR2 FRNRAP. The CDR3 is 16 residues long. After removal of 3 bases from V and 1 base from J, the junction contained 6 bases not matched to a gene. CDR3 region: CASGFGGSRSYNEQFF. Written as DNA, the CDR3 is TGTGCTAGTGGTTTTGGCGGGAGTAGATCCTACAATGAGCAGTTCTTC.

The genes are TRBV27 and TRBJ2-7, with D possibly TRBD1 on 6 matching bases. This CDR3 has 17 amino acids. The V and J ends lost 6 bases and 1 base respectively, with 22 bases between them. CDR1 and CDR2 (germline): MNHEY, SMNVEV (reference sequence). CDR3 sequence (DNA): TGTGCCAGCAGCATACAGGGTACGAAGATTCGGTCCTACGAGCAGTACTTC. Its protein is CASSIQGTKIRSYEQYF.

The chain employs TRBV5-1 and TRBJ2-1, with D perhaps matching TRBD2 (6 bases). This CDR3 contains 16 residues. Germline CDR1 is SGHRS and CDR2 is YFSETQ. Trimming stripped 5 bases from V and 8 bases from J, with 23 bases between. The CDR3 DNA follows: TGCGCCAGCAGACAAAGCTTGGACTACTGGGGCGATGAGCAGTTCTTC. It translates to CASRQSLDYWGDEQFF.

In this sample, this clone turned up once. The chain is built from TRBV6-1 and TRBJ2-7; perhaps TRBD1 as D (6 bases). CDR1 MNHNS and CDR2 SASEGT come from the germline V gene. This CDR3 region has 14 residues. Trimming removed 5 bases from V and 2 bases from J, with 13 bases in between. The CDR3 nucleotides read TGTGCCAGCAGTAACCCCTCAGGGGCCTACGAGCAGTACTTC. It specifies CASSNPSGAYEQYF.

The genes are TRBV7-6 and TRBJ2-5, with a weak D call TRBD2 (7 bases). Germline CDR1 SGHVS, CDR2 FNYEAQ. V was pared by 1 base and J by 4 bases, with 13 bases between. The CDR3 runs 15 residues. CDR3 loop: CASSLGGGPGETQYF. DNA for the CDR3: TGTGCCAGCAGCTTAGGGGGGGGCCCAGGAGAGACCCAGTACTTC.

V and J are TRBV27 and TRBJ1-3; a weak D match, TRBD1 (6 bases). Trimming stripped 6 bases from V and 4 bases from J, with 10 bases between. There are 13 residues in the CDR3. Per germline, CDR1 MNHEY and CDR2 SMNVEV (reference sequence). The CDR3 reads CASRATGGNTIYF. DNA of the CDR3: TGTGCCAGCAGAGCGACAGGAGGAAACACCATATATTTT.

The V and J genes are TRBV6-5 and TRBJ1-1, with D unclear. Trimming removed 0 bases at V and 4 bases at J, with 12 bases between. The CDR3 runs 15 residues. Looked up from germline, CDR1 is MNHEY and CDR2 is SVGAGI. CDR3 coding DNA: TGTGCCAGCAGTTACTCTTGGGGAGTTCGCACTGAAGCTTTCTTT. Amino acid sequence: CASSYSWGVRTEAFF.

The DNA of the CDR3 is TGTGCCAGCAGCTTCGAGCCCCTTGGCACAGATACGCAGTATTTT. Amino acids: CASSFEPLGTDTQYF. The chain joins TRBV5-6 to TRBJ2-3, with D unresolved. Germline V gene data show CDR1 as SGHDT and CDR2 as YYEEEE. Trimming left V 2 bases short and J 1 base short, with 11 bases between. The CDR3 runs to 15 residues. The full variable domain, completed using reference TRBV5-6 and TRBJ2-3, is DAGVTQSPTHLIKTRGQQVTLRCSPKSGHDTVSWYQQALGQGPQFIFQYYEEEERQRGNFPDRFSGHQFPNYSSELNVNALLLGDSALYLCASSFEPLGTDTQYFGPGTRLTVL.